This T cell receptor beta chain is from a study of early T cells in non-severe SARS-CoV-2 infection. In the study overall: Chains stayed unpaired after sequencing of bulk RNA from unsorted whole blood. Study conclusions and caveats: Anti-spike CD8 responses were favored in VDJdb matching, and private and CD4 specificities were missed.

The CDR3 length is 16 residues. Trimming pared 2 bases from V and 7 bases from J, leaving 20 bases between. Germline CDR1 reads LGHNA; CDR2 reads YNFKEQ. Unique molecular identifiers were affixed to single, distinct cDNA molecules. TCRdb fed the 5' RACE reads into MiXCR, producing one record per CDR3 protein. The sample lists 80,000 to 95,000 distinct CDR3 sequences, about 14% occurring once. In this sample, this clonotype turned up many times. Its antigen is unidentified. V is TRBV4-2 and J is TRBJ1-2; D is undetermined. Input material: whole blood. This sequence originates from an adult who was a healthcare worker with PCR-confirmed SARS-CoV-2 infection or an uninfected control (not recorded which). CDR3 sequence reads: CASSQLPESFRGGYTF. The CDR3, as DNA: TGTGCCAGCAGCCAACTCCCGGAGAGTTTCAGAGGTGGCTACACCTTC.